These 11 T cell receptor beta chains share one sample of origin, sequenced in a study of cytomegalovirus exposure and HLA in healthy donors. TCRdb's table, derived via immunoSEQ multiplex PCR, lists solely in-frame clones and lacks some. This table holds fewer than 250,000 clones, approximately 87% found once. Sequenced sample: PBMCs. These receptors all come from a man aged 18 to 29 in good health and CMV-seronegative.

The chain recombines TRBV27 with TRBJ1-1, with TRBD1 matching over 7 bases. Germline trimming cut 6 bases from V and 11 bases from J; bases unmatched to any gene: 12. Germline V gene sequence: CDR1 MNHEY, CDR2 SMNVEV (reference sequence). The CDR3 covers 13 residues. The CDR3 nucleotides are TGTGCCAGCAGCCCGAAGGGACAGACGACGGCTTTCTTT. Amino acids: CASSPKGQTTAFF.

The chain has TRBV19 and TRBJ2-1; TRBD2 matches at 12 bases. From germline, CDR1 is LNHDA and CDR2 SQIVND (reference sequence). The CDR3 consists of 16 residues. Unmatched junction bases numbered 6, after V lost 0 bases and J lost 9 bases. The CDR3 nucleotides read TGTGCCAGTAGTATAGATCGGCTAGCGGGGGGGACTGAGCAGTTCTTC. It translates to CASSIDRLAGGTEQFF.

The chain has TRBV7-6 and TRBJ2-2; 10 bases match TRBD2. This CDR3 has 17 amino acids. V shed 3 bases, J shed 0 bases, and the junction held 4 bases outside the gene matches. The germline CDR1 and CDR2 sequences are SGHVS and FNYEAQ. DNA of the CDR3: TGTGCCAGCAGCTTTAGCGGGGGGAACGCGAACACCGGGGAGCTGTTTTTT. Translating gives CASSFSGGNANTGELFF.

The V call is TRBV7-7, the J call TRBJ2-1; 9 bases are a match to TRBD2. The germline V gene has CDR1 SSHAT and CDR2 FNYEAQ (reference sequence). The CDR3 consists of 15 residues. V lost 5 bases to trimming and J lost 8 bases; unmatched junction nucleotides: 10. The CDR3: CASSPVAGEVDEQFF. The DNA of the CDR3 is TGTGCCAGCAGCCCCGTAGCGGGAGAGGTTGATGAGCAGTTCTTC.

The chain recombines TRBV7-9 with TRBJ2-7; TRBD2 agrees at 10 bases. There are 16 residues in the CDR3. CDR1 is SEHNR and CDR2 is FQNEAQ in the germline V gene (reference sequence). Trimming at V came to 5 bases and at J to 0 bases, leaving 7 bases not matched to a gene. CDR3 bases: TGTGCCAGCAGCCCGACTAGCGGGCTACTCTCCTACGAGCAGTACTTC. It is translated as CASSPTSGLLSYEQYF.

This chain uses TRBV28 with TRBJ2-4; 7 bases are shared with TRBD1. The length of the CDR3 is 17 residues. Germline-derived CDR1 and CDR2 are MDHEN and SYDVKM. Trimming at V came to 6 bases and at J to 0 bases, leaving 11 bases not matched to a gene. CDR3 loop: CASRGQPKALAKNIQYF. Here the CDR3 DNA reads TGTGCCAGCAGGGGACAGCCAAAAGCCCTAGCCAAAAACATTCAGTACTTC.

The CDR3 sequence is CASSQAGGSSYEQYF. CDR3 in DNA: TGCGCCAGCAGCCAAGCGGGGGGGAGCTCCTACGAGCAGTACTTC. This chain uses TRBV4-1 with TRBJ2-7; 8 bases are shared with TRBD2. The CDR3 runs 15 residues. Trimming took 1 base from V and 0 from J; bases not matched to a gene: 2. The germline V gene has CDR1 MGHRA and CDR2 YSYEKL.

The gene calls are TRBV29-1 and TRBJ2-7; D gene uncertain. Per germline, CDR1 SQVTM and CDR2 ANQGSEA. The CDR3 spans 13 residues. Trimming left V 7 bases short and J 0 bases short, with 13 bases between. The CDR3 spells CSASVTFSYEQYF. CDR3 nucleotide sequence: TGCAGCGCCTCCGTGACATTCTCCTACGAGCAGTACTTC.

The V and J genes are TRBV9 and TRBJ2-3; 8 nucleotides agree with TRBD1. CDR3 length: 14 residues. Germline trimming cut 0 bases from V and 4 bases from J; bases unmatched to any gene: 1. The germline gives CDR1 SGDLS, CDR2 YYNGEE. CDR3 region: CASSVDRGSDTQYF. CDR3 nucleotides: TGTGCCAGCAGCGTAGACAGGGGGTCAGATACGCAGTATTTT. Supplemented by reference TRBV9 and TRBJ2-3, the full variable domain reads DSGVTQTPKHLITATGQRVTLRCSPRSGDLSVYWYQQSLDQGLQFLIQYYNGEERAKGNILERFSAQQFPDLHSELNLSSLELGDSALYFCASSVDRGSDTQYFGPGTRLTVL.

This clone has a handful of counts. V is TRBV10-1 and J is TRBJ2-7; D possibly corresponds to TRBD2 (6 bases). The V and J ends lost 2 bases and 1 base respectively, with 9 bases between them. The CDR3 is made up of 14 amino acids. Germline V lookup: CDR1 WNHNN, CDR2 SYGVQD (reference sequence). In DNA, the CDR3 is TGCGCCAGCAGTGAGGTGGCGGGGTCCTACGAGCAGTACTTC. Its protein product is CASSEVAGSYEQYF.

This chain uses TRBV10-3 with TRBJ2-1, with TRBD2 identical over 10 bases. The CDR3 is 15 amino acids. Germline assignment: CDR1 ENHRY and CDR2 SYGVKD. J gave up 4 bases and V 6 bases, and 6 bases lay outside the gene matches. CDR3 protein: CAIRVAGGSYNEQFF. The CDR3 DNA sequence: TGTGCCATCAGGGTAGCGGGAGGTTCTTACAATGAGCAGTTCTTC.